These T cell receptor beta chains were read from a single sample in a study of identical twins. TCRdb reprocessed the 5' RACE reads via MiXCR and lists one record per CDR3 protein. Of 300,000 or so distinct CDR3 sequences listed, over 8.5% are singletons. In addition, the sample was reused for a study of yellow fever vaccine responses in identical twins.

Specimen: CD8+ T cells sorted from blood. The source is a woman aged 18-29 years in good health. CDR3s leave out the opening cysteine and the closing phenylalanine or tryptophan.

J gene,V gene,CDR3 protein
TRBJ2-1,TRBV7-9,ASSLAPRPRINEQF
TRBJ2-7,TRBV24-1,ATATGGDTYEQY
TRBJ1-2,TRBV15,ATSRDSETGGDGYT
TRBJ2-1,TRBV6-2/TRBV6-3,ASSQWSASSYNEQF
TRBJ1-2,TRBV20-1,SARGSPYGYT
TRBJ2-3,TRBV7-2,ASSLLEAGDTQY
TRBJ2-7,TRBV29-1,SALGSSYEQY
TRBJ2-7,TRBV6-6,ASSHLITYEQY
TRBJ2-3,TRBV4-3,ASSQDRGEGYTDTQY
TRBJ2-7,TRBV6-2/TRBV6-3,ASSYSRGHSYEQY
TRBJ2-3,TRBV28,ASSFGGVWDGTDTQY
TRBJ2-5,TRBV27,ASSSHPLETQY
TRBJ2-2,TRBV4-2,ASSQLNTGELF
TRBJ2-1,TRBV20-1,SAREGSLAGVNRRSSYNEQF
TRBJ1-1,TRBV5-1,ASSLAGTSIEAF
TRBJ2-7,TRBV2,ASSERDRVLDEQY
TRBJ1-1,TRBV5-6,ASSLRGPRAEAF
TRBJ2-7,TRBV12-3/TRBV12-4,ASSPTGGEQY
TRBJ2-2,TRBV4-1,ASSSGLVGELF
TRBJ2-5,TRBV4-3,ASSQGSLSGGETQY
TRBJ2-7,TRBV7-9,ASSEPTGGTYEQY
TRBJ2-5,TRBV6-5,ASSYSGVQETQY
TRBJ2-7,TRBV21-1,ASSKPGQGAYEQY
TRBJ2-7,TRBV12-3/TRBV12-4,ASSFGDADEQY
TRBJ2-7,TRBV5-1,ASSSGTGTYEQY
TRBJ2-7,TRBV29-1,SVEADSSYEQY
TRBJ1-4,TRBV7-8,ASSFASDLREKLF
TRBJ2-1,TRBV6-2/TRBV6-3,ASLTYNEQF
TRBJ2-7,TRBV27,ASSAGGAGREQY
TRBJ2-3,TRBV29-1,SVPETGGDFLGTDTQY
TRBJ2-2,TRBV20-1,SASPFGRVNTGELF
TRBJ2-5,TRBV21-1,ASSKNQGGETQY
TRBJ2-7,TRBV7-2,ASSFAAIYEQY
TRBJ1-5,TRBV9,ASSDRDTLQPQH
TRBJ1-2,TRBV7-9,ASSLEYGPVGYT
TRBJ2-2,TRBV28,ASSFFRADLNGELF
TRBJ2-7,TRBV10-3,AISEGDRVDEQY
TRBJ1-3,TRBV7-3,ASSLGQSSGNTIY
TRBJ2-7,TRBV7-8,ASLASLGEQY
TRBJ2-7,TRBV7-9,ASSLTVYEQY
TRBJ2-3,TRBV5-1,ASSLDGDTQY
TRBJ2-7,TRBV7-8,ASSLWYESEQY
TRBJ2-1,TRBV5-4,ASSLPELAGLYNEQF
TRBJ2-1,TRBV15,ATSIGTGGWDEQF
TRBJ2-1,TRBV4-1,ASSQVAETGLANEQF
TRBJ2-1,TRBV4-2,ASSQNMYGERRTYNEQF
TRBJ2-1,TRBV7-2,ASSSGLAVSSYNEQF
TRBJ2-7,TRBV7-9,ASSNSRDKSYEQY
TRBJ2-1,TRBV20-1,SATKKTLNEQF
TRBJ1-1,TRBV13,ASSPNWWGRLMDTEAF
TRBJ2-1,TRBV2,ASKSPGEQF
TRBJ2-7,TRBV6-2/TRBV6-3,ASSYSRTGVGGRVQY
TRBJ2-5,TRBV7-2,ASSYPQGYEETQY
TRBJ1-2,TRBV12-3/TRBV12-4,AIDSGGYT
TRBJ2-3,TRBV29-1,SVILILGATDTQY
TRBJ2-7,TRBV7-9,ASSSGLAIFYEQY
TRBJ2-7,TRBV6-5,ASSYTGGNPYEQY
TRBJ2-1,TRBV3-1,ASSPPGSTYNEQF
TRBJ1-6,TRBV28,ASSMHRDRGLDSPLH